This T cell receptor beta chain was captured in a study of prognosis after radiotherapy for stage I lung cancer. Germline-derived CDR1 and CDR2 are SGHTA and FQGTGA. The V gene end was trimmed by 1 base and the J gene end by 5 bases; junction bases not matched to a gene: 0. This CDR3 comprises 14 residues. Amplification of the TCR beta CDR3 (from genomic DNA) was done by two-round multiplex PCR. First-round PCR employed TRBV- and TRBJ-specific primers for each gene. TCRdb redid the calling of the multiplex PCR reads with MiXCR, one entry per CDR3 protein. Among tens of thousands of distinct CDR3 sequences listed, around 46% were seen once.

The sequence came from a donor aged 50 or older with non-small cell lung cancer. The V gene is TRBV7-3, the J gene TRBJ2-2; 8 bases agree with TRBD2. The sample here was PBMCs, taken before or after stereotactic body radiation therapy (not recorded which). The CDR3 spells CASSLSGGTGELFF. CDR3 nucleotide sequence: TGTGCCAGCAGCTTAAGCGGGGGGACCGGGGAGCTGTTTTTT.